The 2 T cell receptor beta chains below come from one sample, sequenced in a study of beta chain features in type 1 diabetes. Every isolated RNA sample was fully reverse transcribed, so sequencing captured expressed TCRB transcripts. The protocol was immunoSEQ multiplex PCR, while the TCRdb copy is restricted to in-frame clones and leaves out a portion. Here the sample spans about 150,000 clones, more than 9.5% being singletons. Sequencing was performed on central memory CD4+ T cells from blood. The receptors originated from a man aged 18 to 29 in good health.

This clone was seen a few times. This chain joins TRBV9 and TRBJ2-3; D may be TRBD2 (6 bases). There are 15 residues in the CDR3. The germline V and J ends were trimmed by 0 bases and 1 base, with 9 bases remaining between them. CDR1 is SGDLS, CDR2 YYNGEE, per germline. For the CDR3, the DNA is TGTGCCAGCAGCGTAGGCGGGGCTCGCACAGATACGCAGTATTTT. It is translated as CASSVGGARTDTQYF.

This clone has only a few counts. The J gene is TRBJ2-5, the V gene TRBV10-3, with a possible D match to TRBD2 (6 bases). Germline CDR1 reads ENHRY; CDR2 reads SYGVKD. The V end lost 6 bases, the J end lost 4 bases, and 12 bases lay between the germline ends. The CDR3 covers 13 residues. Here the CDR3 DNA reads TGTGCCATCAGCCCCATGGGGGGAGAGACCCAGTACTTC. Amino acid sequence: CAISPMGGETQYF.